These 21 T cell receptor beta chains came from one sample sequenced in a study of T-cell memory formation after mild COVID-19. A single record per CDR3 protein comes from TCRdb applying MiXCR to the 5' RACE reads. Among under 250,000 distinct CDR3 sequences listed, 27% were seen once. The sample consisted of PBMCs or a T cell subset sorted from them (not recorded which). These receptors came from an adult woman who had mild COVID-19 (a few samples of this study predate the infection). Cell type and time point are not known.

The chain is built from TRBV12-3 or TRBV12-4 and TRBJ2-1; D gene ambiguous. CDR3 length: 14 amino acids. Trimming cost V 4 bases and J 10 bases, with 17 bases left between them. The CDR3 bases are TGTGCCAGCAGTTCAAGAACGACTCAGAAAGAGCAGTTCTTC. Protein: CASSSRTTQKEQFF.

The chain employs TRBV20-1 and TRBJ2-1; 11 positions agree with TRBD2. The V gene's germline CDR1 is DFQATT and CDR2 SNEGSKA (reference sequence). The CDR3 is 14 amino acids. Trimming took 3 bases from V and 9 from J; bases not matched to a gene: 7. CDR3 nucleotides: TGCAGTGCTAGGGATAGCGGGAGGGTAGGTGAGCAGTTCTTC. Amino acids: CSARDSGRVGEQFF.

A few counts support this clonotype. V and J are TRBV5-1 and TRBJ2-1; TRBD1 is a possible D gene (5 bases). CDR1 SGHRS and CDR2 YFSETQ come from the germline V gene. V was trimmed by 1 base and J by 8 bases, leaving 22 bases between them. There are 17 residues in the CDR3. Here the CDR3 reads CASSLKPGRVGEDEQFF. For the CDR3, the DNA is TGCGCCAGCAGCTTGAAACCGGGCAGGGTAGGAGAAGATGAGCAGTTCTTC. Together with reference TRBV5-1 and TRBJ2-1, the CDR3 gives the full variable domain: KAGVTQTPRYLIKTRGQQVTLSCSPISGHRSVSWYQQTPGQGLQFLFEYFSETQRNKGNFPGRFSGRQFSNSRSEMNVSTLELGDSALYLCASSLKPGRVGEDEQFFGPGTRLTVL.

The chain employs TRBV20-1 and TRBJ2-3; D remains ambiguous. Between the trimmed V and J ends, which lost 6 bases and 2 bases, there was a span of 12 bases. The V gene's germline CDR1 is DFQATT and CDR2 SNEGSKA (reference sequence). The CDR3 has 13 amino acids. The CDR3 bases are TGCAGTGCCCCGCCCAGGTACACAGATACGCAGTATTTT. This codes for CSAPPRYTDTQYF.

The table lists this clonotype with a few counts. V is TRBV20-1 and J is TRBJ2-1; 9 nucleotides align to TRBD2. With 3 bases clipped from V and 7 bases from J, the junction kept 19 bases outside the gene matches. Per the germline V gene, CDR1 is DFQATT and CDR2 is SNEGSKA (reference sequence). The CDR3 covers 18 residues. CDR3 DNA: TGCAGTGCTAGGCCACTAGAAAATTTGGCGGGAGGGGGAAATGAGCAGTTCTTC. As protein: CSARPLENLAGGGNEQFF.

The rearrangement joins TRBV5-1 to TRBJ2-5; TRBD2 matches 11 bases. Per germline, CDR1 SGHRS and CDR2 YFSETQ. The CDR3 runs to 17 residues. Germline trimming cut 0 bases from V and 4 bases from J; bases unmatched to any gene: 8. The CDR3 spells CASSLGTSGSLRETQYF. The CDR3 DNA is TGCGCCAGCAGCTTGGGTACTAGCGGGAGTCTCCGAGAGACCCAGTACTTC.

This clonotype was picked up many times. V gene TRBV4-1 combines with J gene TRBJ2-2, with D unresolved. The CDR3 runs 16 residues. Germline V CDR1 and CDR2: MGHRA, YSYEKL. Deletions cut 1 base from V and 3 bases from J, with 12 bases between. CDR3 in DNA: TGCGCCAGCAGCCAAGGACACAATGGGGACACCGGGGAGCTGTTTTTT. Protein: CASSQGHNGDTGELFF.

Only a few counts were recorded for this clonotype. V usage is TRBV7-9 and J usage is TRBJ2-2; 7 bases match TRBD2. CDR1 and CDR2 from the germline V gene are SEHNR and FQNEAQ (reference sequence). The CDR3 covers 14 residues. Trimming took 4 bases from V and 6 from J; bases not matched to a gene: 5. CDR3 sequence: CASSYQGLAGELFF. CDR3 bases: TGTGCCAGCAGCTATCAAGGACTAGCCGGGGAGCTGTTTTTT.

This chain joins TRBV7-9 and TRBJ2-1, with 8 nucleotides matching TRBD1. Germline lookup yields CDR1 SEHNR and CDR2 FQNEAQ (reference sequence). This CDR3 has 17 residues. Germline trimming cut 8 bases from V and 0 bases from J; bases unmatched to any gene: 12. The DNA for the CDR3 is TGTGCCAGCGCAGGGGGCGGGCGGGTCTACTCCTACAATGAGCAGTTCTTC. It is translated as CASAGGGRVYSYNEQFF.

This clonotype turned up a few times. V and J are TRBV5-1 and TRBJ1-2; D is perhaps TRBD1 (5 bases). V lost 4 bases to trimming and J lost 4 bases, with 11 bases between them. The CDR3 has 13 amino acids. Germline V CDR1 and CDR2: SGHRS, YFSETQ. CDR3 coding DNA: TGCGCCAGCAGCACCGGGACCGGCTATGGCTACACCTTC. This encodes CASSTGTGYGYTF.

In its sample, this clonotype was seen a few times. The chain carries TRBV29-1 and TRBJ2-1, with D perhaps assigned TRBD1 or TRBD2 (5 bases each). The CDR3 length is 12 residues. Trimming stripped 3 bases from V and 8 bases from J, with 11 bases between. Germline V gene sequence: CDR1 SQVTM, CDR2 ANQGSEA. The CDR3 loop is CSVEVMGDEQFF. CDR3 coding DNA: TGCAGCGTTGAGGTTATGGGGGATGAGCAGTTCTTC.

This clonotype has only a few counts. V gene TRBV7-3 combines with J gene TRBJ2-7, with TRBD2 matching over 7 bases. Germline lookup yields CDR1 SGHTA and CDR2 FQGTGA. The CDR3 loop spans 14 amino acids. V lost 5 bases, J lost 1 base, and 5 bases stayed unmatched. CDR3 in DNA: TGTGCCAGCAGCGCTGGGGGGGGATCCTACGAGCAGTACTTC. It specifies CASSAGGGSYEQYF.

This clonotype has only a few counts. The rearrangement links TRBV7-9 to TRBJ2-3; D unclear. The CDR3 has 12 amino acids. V was pared by 1 base and J by 5 bases, with 4 bases between. CDR1 is SEHNR and CDR2 is FQNEAQ in the germline V gene (reference sequence). The CDR3 spells CASSLEIDTQYF. CDR3 in DNA: TGTGCCAGCAGCTTAGAGATAGATACGCAGTATTTT.

Here the CDR3 reads CASSEASTARPLNTEAFF. Here the CDR3 DNA reads TGCGCCAGCAGTGAGGCTTCCACAGCTCGACCACTGAACACTGAAGCTTTCTTT. V usage is TRBV10-1 and J usage is TRBJ1-1; no firm D call. The V gene lost 2 bases and the J gene lost 0 bases, with 19 bases spanning the gap. Germline CDR1 and CDR2: WNHNN and SYGVQD (reference sequence). The CDR3 is made up of 18 amino acids.

This chain uses TRBV6-5 with TRBJ2-3, with D hard to call. Looked up from germline, CDR1 is MNHEY and CDR2 is SVGAGI. This CDR3 contains 15 residues. The V and J ends lost 5 bases and 1 base respectively, with 13 bases between them. CDR3 residues: CASSGGSIGTDTQYF. CDR3 sequence (DNA): TGTGCCAGCAGTGGCGGATCGATCGGCACAGATACGCAGTATTTT.

The rearrangement uses TRBV20-1 and TRBJ2-6; 10 bases line up with TRBD1. Germline CDR1 and CDR2: DFQATT and SNEGSKA (reference sequence). The CDR3 has 16 residues. After removal of 5 bases from V and 1 base from J, the junction contained 5 bases not matched to a gene. The CDR3 region is CSAGGQGRSGANVLTF. The CDR3 nucleotides are TGCAGTGCTGGGGGACAGGGGAGATCTGGGGCCAACGTCCTGACTTTC.

The chain employs TRBV2 and TRBJ2-7, with TRBD1 matching over 8 bases. V shed 5 bases, J shed 5 bases, and the junction held 8 bases outside the gene matches. This CDR3 contains 14 residues. The germline V gene has CDR1 SNHLY and CDR2 FYNNEI. CDR3 loop: CASSTDRGRDEQYF. The CDR3 DNA follows: TGTGCCAGCAGTACAGACAGGGGAAGAGACGAGCAGTACTTC.

This clonotype came up a few times. As DNA, the CDR3 is TGTGCCAGCAGCTTAAGGCCGGGGGAGCACCCCTCCTACGAGCAGTACTTC. This encodes CASSLRPGEHPSYEQYF. V usage is TRBV13 and J usage is TRBJ2-7; possible D gene TRBD2, 6 bases. Germline CDR1 is PRHDT and CDR2 is FYEKMQ (reference sequence). The ends were cut back, 2 bases at V and 0 bases at J, with 17 bases in the middle. CDR3 length: 17 residues.

The J gene is TRBJ2-5, the V gene TRBV20-1; either TRBD1 or TRBD2 may supply D (5 bases each). This CDR3 is 14 amino acids long. V was shortened by 1 base and J by 7 bases, with 16 bases between the two germline ends. From germline, CDR1 is DFQATT and CDR2 SNEGSKA (reference sequence). In DNA, the CDR3 is TGCAGTGCTAGAGGACCGAGGGGCATCGGGACCCAGTACTTC. This encodes CSARGPRGIGTQYF.

This clonotype occurred a few times. This chain uses TRBV7-2 with TRBJ2-1, with 7 bases fitting TRBD1. With V trimmed by 0 bases and J by 14 bases, 7 bases remained unmatched. This CDR3 region has 13 residues. CDR1 is SGHTA, CDR2 FQGNSA, per germline. The CDR3 here is CASSLARDSREFF. For the CDR3, the DNA is TGTGCCAGCAGCTTAGCCCGGGACAGCAGGGAGTTCTTC.

The chain uses TRBV7-9 and TRBJ2-5; D is ambiguous. Germline V gene sequence: CDR1 SEHNR, CDR2 FQNEAQ (reference sequence). This CDR3 region has 15 residues. V was cut by 1 base and J by 2 bases, with 11 bases left in between. The CDR3 DNA sequence: TGTGCCAGCAGCTTAGAGGCAGAACCACAAGAGACCCAGTACTTC. Encoded protein: CASSLEAEPQETQYF. Complete variable domain (other parts from reference TRBV7-9 and TRBJ2-5): DTGVSQNPRHKITKRGQNVTFRCDPISEHNRLYWYRQTLGQGPEFLTYFQNEAQLEKSRLLSDRFSAERPKGSFSTLEIQRTEQGDSAMYLCASSLEAEPQETQYFGPGTRLLVL.